This T cell receptor (beta chain) was captured by sequencing in a study of cytomegalovirus exposure and HLA in healthy donors. Study-wide results and limits: Investigators reported 150 to 200 TCR beta chains as tied to cytomegalovirus.

The PCR employed 60 Vbeta primers together with 13 Jbeta primers. TCRdb's copy holds only in-frame clones and misses some; the assay was immunoSEQ multiplex PCR. Of some 100,000 clones detected, roughly 84% appear once; the ten largest clones hold more than 0.95%. V was shortened by 5 bases and J by 2 bases, with 3 bases between the two germline ends. The CDR3 sequence is 11 residues long. Per germline, CDR1 MDHEN and CDR2 SYDVKM. Healthy people donating bone marrow made up the donors. This clone has more than one count but fewer than ten. What it binds is unknown. The sequence was collected from a woman younger than 30 in good health and CMV-seronegative. The chain links TRBV28 to TRBJ1-2; D gene unclear. The sequencing input was PBMCs. The CDR3 reads CASSINYGYTF. The CDR3 DNA is TGTGCCAGCAGTATAAACTATGGCTACACCTTC.